The clone carrying this T cell receptor (beta chain) has a handful of counts. Its specificity is unknown. Noted time point: patch test 1, 2 weeks after DPC sensitization. Treatment here: therapeutic diphenylcyclopropenone sensitization with weekly scalp DPC. Unfractionated whole blood yielded the extracted total RNA. This entry belongs to a study of human T cells and chemical hapten exposure. General study findings and limits: There was no change with DPC sensitization in TCRs above 1 in 1000 frequency. Donors, who had alopecia, may show an immune response that differs from healthy people's.

The CDR3 is made up of 17 amino acids. The J segment lost 5 bases and the V segment lost 0 bases, leaving 12 bases of the junction unmatched. Germline lookup yields CDR1 SGHRS and CDR2 YFSETQ. Each cDNA molecule in the library carried unique molecular identifiers. TCRdb redid the calling of the RACE reads with MiXCR, one entry per CDR3 protein. The profile shows 95,000 or so distinct CDR3 sequences, about 10% of them singletons. Sequenced material: whole blood, taken in connection with sensitization to the hapten diphenylcyclopropenone (DPC). This TCR derives from a man aged 40-50 years with alopecia areata. Some clones in this sample may be carry-over from other donors' samples. The gene calls are TRBV5-1 and TRBJ2-3, with TRBD2 matching 7 bases. CDR3 amino acids: CASSLAGTASGGDTQYF. The CDR3 DNA sequence: TGCGCCAGCAGCTTGGCCGGGACGGCTAGCGGCGGAGATACGCAGTATTTT.